This is a list of T cell receptor beta chains from one sample in a study of identical twins. TCRdb re-analysed the 5' RACE reads in MiXCR, keeping a single row per CDR3 protein. Counted here are about 220,000 distinct CDR3 sequences, approximately 5.9% occurring once; the ten biggest clones make up about 15%. These data were also reused for a study on T cells expressing NK-cell markers.

Sequencing was performed on CD8+ T cells sorted from blood. These receptor sequences come from a woman aged 18-35 years in good health. CDR3s include the opening cysteine and the closing phenylalanine or tryptophan. A D gene is named only where the DNA matches it firmly. For some rows the clone size is stated as once, few or many, or as a class when expanded; others skip it.

CDR3: CASSLYAGVNTEAFF
DNA: TGTGCCAGCAGCTTATACGCCGGAGTGAACACTGAAGCTTTCTTT
size: many
D: -
V: TRBV7-9
J: TRBJ1-1

CDR3: CASSRADSSYNEQFF
DNA: TGCGCCAGCAGCCGGGCGGATAGCTCCTACAATGAGCAGTTCTTC
size: few
D: -
V: TRBV4-3
J: TRBJ2-1

CDR3: CASSLQGLDTEAFF
DNA: TGTGCCAGCAGCTTACAGGGTTTGGACACTGAAGCTTTCTTT
size: few
D: -
V: TRBV11-3
J: TRBJ1-1

CDR3: CASGLGGPNYGYTF
DNA: TGTGCTAGTGGTTTGGGGGGCCCTAACTATGGCTACACCTTC
size: many
D: -
V: TRBV12-5
J: TRBJ1-2

CDR3: CASSPMPNYIDRSGYEQYF
DNA: TGTGCCAGCAGCCCGATGCCGAATTACATAGACAGGAGCGGCTACGAGCAGTACTTC
size: large
D: -
V: TRBV3-1
J: TRBJ2-7

CDR3: CASRASGWVTEAFF
DNA: TGTGCCAGCAGAGCCTCGGGTTGGGTCACTGAAGCTTTCTTT
size: -
D: -
V: TRBV27
J: TRBJ1-1

CDR3: CASNLAGGPYEQFF
DNA: TGTGCCAGCAACTTAGCGGGAGGGCCCTATGAGCAGTTCTTC
size: many
D: TRBD2
V: TRBV14
J: TRBJ2-1

CDR3: CASSVGYSGEPQHF
DNA: TGTGCCAGCAGCGTAGGTTATAGTGGGGAACCCCAGCATTTT
size: -
D: -
V: TRBV9
J: TRBJ1-5

CDR3: CASTLGPGGGGELFF
DNA: TGTGCCAGCACCCTGGGGCCCGGGGGTGGCGGGGAGCTGTTTTTT
size: many
D: -
V: TRBV27
J: TRBJ2-2

CDR3: CASSQELGGYGYTF
DNA: TGTGCCAGCAGCCAAGAGCTGGGAGGCTATGGCTACACCTTC
size: -
D: -
V: TRBV3-1
J: TRBJ1-2

CDR3: CASSLGHNQPQHF
DNA: TGTGCCAGCAGCTTGGGGCACAATCAGCCCCAGCATTTT
size: few
D: -
V: TRBV7-9
J: TRBJ1-5

CDR3: CASSPAAVQETQYF
DNA: TGCGCCAGCAGCCCAGCGGCAGTACAAGAGACCCAGTACTTC
size: many
D: -
V: TRBV5-1
J: TRBJ2-5

CDR3: CASKTVSMGNEQFF
DNA: TGTGCCAGCAAGACCGTTAGTATGGGCAATGAGCAGTTCTTC
size: few
D: -
V: TRBV5-5
J: TRBJ2-1